This record covers a single T cell receptor beta chain. Its specificity is unknown. Germline CDR1 and CDR2: LNHDA and SQIVND (reference sequence). The ends were cut back, 1 base at V and 6 bases at J, with 10 bases in the middle. The CDR3 length is 14 residues. The data are from a study of Tregs in tolerant kidney transplant recipients. Study results and caveats: This study did not directly address biological reproducibility. Tregs expanded with activated donor B cells seemed most donor-specific. The small number of patients limits these findings pending further validation.

The assay was immunoSEQ multiplex PCR, and TCRdb's table has in-frame clones only and misses some. The sample lists about 18,000 clones; roughly 82% were seen once. Unstimulated regulatory T cells (CD4+CD25+CD127-), CD4+CD25- non-regulatory cells, CD4 and CD8 cells were FACS-sorted from thawed PBMCs. This TCR derives from a human donor in good health. Sequencing used Tregs from blood. The rearrangement uses TRBV19 and TRBJ2-1; no definite D call. The CDR3 bases are TGTGCCAGTAGTATAGCGGCGGAGATCAATGAGCAGTTCTTC. Translated: CASSIAAEINEQFF.